This is a list of T cell receptor beta chains from one sample in a study of blood T cell repertoires in COVID-19. The data were produced by immunoSEQ multiplex PCR, yet TCRdb's version contains in-frame clones alone and is incomplete. The repertoire holds almost 55,000 clones, with 85% to 90% as singletons. The sample comprised peripheral blood. The receptors derive from a human donor in a cohort sampled during active COVID-19. The CDR3 runs from the conserved cysteine through the conserved F or W. D genes are given only for firm matches. The size of a clone is reported for some rows only, either as once, few or many, or as a class for expanded clones.

CDR3 DNA: TGTGCCAGCAGCTCGGGTGACGGTAGGTTCGAGCAGTACTTC
CDR3 protein: CASSSGDGRFEQYF
D gene: -
V gene: TRBV6-5
clone size: -
J gene: TRBJ2-7

CDR3 DNA: TGTGCCAGCAGTGTGGAACAGGGGGAGACAGATACGCAGTATTTT
CDR3 protein: CASSVEQGETDTQYF
D gene: TRBD1
V gene: TRBV2
clone size: once
J gene: TRBJ2-3

CDR3 DNA: TGTGCCAGTAGATACGCGACAGGGTTTCACTACGAGCAGTACTTC
CDR3 protein: CASRYATGFHYEQYF
D gene: TRBD1
V gene: TRBV19
clone size: once
J gene: TRBJ2-7

CDR3 DNA: TGTGCCAGCGGCAACACAGGGATAGGGGAAAAACTGTTTTTT
CDR3 protein: CASGNTGIGEKLFF
D gene: -
V gene: TRBV27
clone size: -
J gene: TRBJ1-4

CDR3 DNA: TGTGCCAGCAGCCTGACAGGTCTTGCAACTAATGAAAAACTGTTTTTT
CDR3 protein: CASSLTGLATNEKLFF
D gene: -
V gene: TRBV3-1/TRBV3-2
clone size: -
J gene: TRBJ1-4

CDR3 DNA: TGTGCCAGCAGTTACCGCGGACAGGGGGGGGAAAATGGCTACACCTTC
CDR3 protein: CASSYRGQGGENGYTF
D gene: TRBD1
V gene: TRBV6-6
clone size: -
J gene: TRBJ1-2

CDR3 DNA: TGTGCCAGCAGCAAACCCCGTCGACGGGGGGGATCCTACGAGCAGTACTTC
CDR3 protein: CASSKPRRRGGSYEQYF
D gene: -
V gene: TRBV21-1
clone size: -
J gene: TRBJ2-7

CDR3 DNA: TGTGCCAGCAGCTTGGTAGTCGGACAGCCTTTCGGCACTGAAGCTTTCTTT
CDR3 protein: CASSLVVGQPFGTEAFF
D gene: -
V gene: TRBV5-6
clone size: -
J gene: TRBJ1-1

CDR3 DNA: TGTGCCAGTAGTTTGGGACAGGGTTACACCATATATTTT
CDR3 protein: CASSLGQGYTIYF
D gene: TRBD1
V gene: TRBV19
clone size: -
J gene: TRBJ1-3

CDR3 DNA: TGCGCCAGCAGCTTGGTTCCGGGCTCCTACAATGAGCAGTTCTTC
CDR3 protein: CASSLVPGSYNEQFF
D gene: -
V gene: TRBV5-1
clone size: -
J gene: TRBJ2-1

CDR3 DNA: TGCGCCAGCAGCCAAGATCTACAGATTACTAGCTCTGGGGCCAACGTCCTGACTTTC
CDR3 protein: CASSQDLQITSSGANVLTF
D gene: -
V gene: TRBV4-1
clone size: -
J gene: TRBJ2-6

CDR3 DNA: TGTGCCTGGAGTCGACAGGGGGCGCTCGGCTACACCTTC
CDR3 protein: CAWSRQGALGYTF
D gene: TRBD1
V gene: TRBV30
clone size: -
J gene: TRBJ1-2

CDR3 DNA: TGTGCCAGCAGTTCCCGGGAAGAAGCTTTCTTT
CDR3 protein: CASSSREEAFF
D gene: -
V gene: TRBV6-6
clone size: -
J gene: TRBJ1-1

CDR3 DNA: TGTGCCAGCAGCGGGACTTCCACAGATACGCAGTATTTT
CDR3 protein: CASSGTSTDTQYF
D gene: -
V gene: TRBV9
clone size: -
J gene: TRBJ2-3

CDR3 DNA: TGTGCCAGCAGCGCGACTCAGGGGCCGTCTGGAAACACCATATATTTT
CDR3 protein: CASSATQGPSGNTIYF
D gene: -
V gene: TRBV3-1/TRBV3-2
clone size: -
J gene: TRBJ1-3

CDR3 DNA: TGTGCCAGCAGCGCATCTAGCGGGGGGAGCTGGAATGAGCAGTTCTTC
CDR3 protein: CASSASSGGSWNEQFF
D gene: TRBD2
V gene: TRBV9
clone size: -
J gene: TRBJ2-1

CDR3 DNA: TGTGCCGGCAGCCATAGTATCGGGACAGGACAAGAGACCCAGTACTTC
CDR3 protein: CAGSHSIGTGQETQYF
D gene: TRBD1
V gene: TRBV4-2
clone size: -
J gene: TRBJ2-5

CDR3 DNA: TGTGCCAGCAGCCTTAGCGGGGGTACTCAGGAGACCCAGTACTTC
CDR3 protein: CASSLSGGTQETQYF
D gene: TRBD2
V gene: TRBV9
clone size: -
J gene: TRBJ2-5

CDR3 DNA: TGCAGCGTTGTGACGGGACAGGGGAACACCGGGGAGCTGTTTTTT
CDR3 protein: CSVVTGQGNTGELFF
D gene: TRBD1
V gene: TRBV29-1
clone size: -
J gene: TRBJ2-2

CDR3 DNA: TGTGCCAGCAGTGTTGGGAGCTCCTACGAGCAGTACTTC
CDR3 protein: CASSVGSSYEQYF
D gene: -
V gene: TRBV25-1
clone size: -
J gene: TRBJ2-7

CDR3 DNA: TGTGCCAGTAGTCCAGGGACAGGGCGAAGCACAGATACGCAGTATTTT
CDR3 protein: CASSPGTGRSTDTQYF
D gene: TRBD1
V gene: TRBV19
clone size: -
J gene: TRBJ2-3

CDR3 DNA: TGCGCCAGCAGCTTGGAGGCCCCCAGGGACTACGAGCAGTACTTC
CDR3 protein: CASSLEAPRDYEQYF
D gene: -
V gene: TRBV5-1
clone size: few
J gene: TRBJ2-7

CDR3 DNA: TGTGCTAGTGGTTTAGCGGGCGCTGAAGCTTTCTTT
CDR3 protein: CASGLAGAEAFF
D gene: -
V gene: TRBV12-5
clone size: -
J gene: TRBJ1-1

CDR3 DNA: TGTGCCAGCAGCGGTCAAGCGGGAGGATATGAGCAGTACTTC
CDR3 protein: CASSGQAGGYEQYF
D gene: TRBD2
V gene: TRBV9
clone size: -
J gene: TRBJ2-7

CDR3 DNA: TGTGCCAGCAGCCAGGGGGTTGGCGGACCTGGGGCCAACGTCCTGACTTTC
CDR3 protein: CASSQGVGGPGANVLTF
D gene: TRBD1
V gene: TRBV11-2
clone size: -
J gene: TRBJ2-6

CDR3 DNA: TGCACCAGCAGCCCCGGGACAGGGATGGATGAGCAGTTCTTC
CDR3 protein: CTSSPGTGMDEQFF
D gene: -
V gene: TRBV1
clone size: -
J gene: TRBJ2-1

CDR3 DNA: TGTGCCAGCAGTGAACCGGGACAGAGCACAGATACGCAGTATTTT
CDR3 protein: CASSEPGQSTDTQYF
D gene: TRBD1
V gene: TRBV6-1
clone size: -
J gene: TRBJ2-3

CDR3 DNA: TGTGCCAGTAGTGGGACAGGGGGCACCTACGAGCAGTACTTC
CDR3 protein: CASSGTGGTYEQYF
D gene: TRBD1
V gene: TRBV19
clone size: few
J gene: TRBJ2-7

CDR3 DNA: TGTGCCAGCAGCCTCCCCGGGCAGGGAGAGACCCAGTACTTC
CDR3 protein: CASSLPGQGETQYF
D gene: -
V gene: TRBV7-6
clone size: -
J gene: TRBJ2-5

CDR3 DNA: TGCGCCAGCAGCCTACTAGCGGGAGTAGATAATGAGCAGTTCTTC
CDR3 protein: CASSLLAGVDNEQFF
D gene: TRBD2
V gene: TRBV5-1
clone size: -
J gene: TRBJ2-1

CDR3 DNA: TGTGCCAGCAGCTCGGACAGGGCAGGGCGCACAGATACGCAGTATTTT
CDR3 protein: CASSSDRAGRTDTQYF
D gene: TRBD1
V gene: TRBV7-3
clone size: -
J gene: TRBJ2-3

CDR3 DNA: TGTGCCAGCAGCTCAAATTTGAACACTGAAGCTTTCTTT
CDR3 protein: CASSSNLNTEAFF
D gene: -
V gene: TRBV7-6
clone size: -
J gene: TRBJ1-1

CDR3 DNA: TGTGCCAGCAGCGTAGGAAGCGGGGGGCCTTACAATGAGCAGTTCTTC
CDR3 protein: CASSVGSGGPYNEQFF
D gene: TRBD2
V gene: TRBV9
clone size: -
J gene: TRBJ2-1

CDR3 DNA: TGTGCCAGCGCGACAGGGGTGACCACTGAAGCTTTCTTT
CDR3 protein: CASATGVTTEAFF
D gene: TRBD1
V gene: TRBV2
clone size: -
J gene: TRBJ1-1

CDR3 DNA: TGTGCCAGCAGCGGCGGGACTAGCGGGGGGTACAATGAGCAGTTCTTC
CDR3 protein: CASSGGTSGGYNEQFF
D gene: TRBD2
V gene: TRBV5-4
clone size: few
J gene: TRBJ2-1

CDR3 DNA: TGTGCCAGCAGCTTGGGAGGGAGCACTGAAGCTTTCTTT
CDR3 protein: CASSLGGSTEAFF
D gene: -
V gene: TRBV7-3
clone size: -
J gene: TRBJ1-1

CDR3 DNA: TGTGCCACCAGTGGGCGGGGGGGCATTCAGAACCGGGAGCTGTTTTTT
CDR3 protein: CATSGRGGIQNRELFF
D gene: TRBD2
V gene: TRBV10-3
clone size: -
J gene: TRBJ2-2

CDR3 DNA: TGTGCCAGCAGCTTAGATCGTCAGGGGGTACTCTACTTC
CDR3 protein: CASSLDRQGVLYF
D gene: TRBD1
V gene: TRBV11-2
clone size: -
J gene: TRBJ2-7

CDR3 DNA: TGTGCCAGCAGTGAGGAGCTAGCGGGGGGCCGGGGCACCGGGGAGCTGTTTTTT
CDR3 protein: CASSEELAGGRGTGELFF
D gene: TRBD2
V gene: TRBV2
clone size: -
J gene: TRBJ2-2

CDR3 DNA: TGTGCCAGCAGCGAATCCGGGACACCCAACACTGAAGCTTTCTTT
CDR3 protein: CASSESGTPNTEAFF
D gene: -
V gene: TRBV7-2
clone size: -
J gene: TRBJ1-1

CDR3 DNA: TGTGCCAGCAGTGCTCCGGGACAGGTGGACACTGAAGCTTTCTTT
CDR3 protein: CASSAPGQVDTEAFF
D gene: TRBD1
V gene: TRBV28
clone size: -
J gene: TRBJ1-1

CDR3 DNA: TGTGCCAGCAGTGTTAGCGAGCAGTTCTTC
CDR3 protein: CASSVSEQFF
D gene: -
V gene: TRBV2
clone size: -
J gene: TRBJ2-1

CDR3 DNA: TGTGCCAGCAGCTTGGCCGAGGGCTACGAGCAGTACTTC
CDR3 protein: CASSLAEGYEQYF
D gene: -
V gene: TRBV5-5
clone size: -
J gene: TRBJ2-7

CDR3 DNA: TGTGCCAGCAGCTTAAGACAGGGTGCAACTAATGAAAAACTGTTTTTT
CDR3 protein: CASSLRQGATNEKLFF
D gene: TRBD1
V gene: TRBV7-3
clone size: -
J gene: TRBJ1-4

CDR3 DNA: TGTGCCAGCAATGGGGACAGGGGGCCCAATGAGCAGTTCTTC
CDR3 protein: CASNGDRGPNEQFF
D gene: TRBD1
V gene: TRBV6-5
clone size: -
J gene: TRBJ2-1

CDR3 DNA: TGTGCCACCAGCATTTCCCATTATAGTAGCGGGAGGGCCGGGGCCACCGGGGAGCTGTTTTTT
CDR3 protein: CATSISHYSSGRAGATGELFF
D gene: TRBD2
V gene: TRBV15
clone size: -
J gene: TRBJ2-2

CDR3 DNA: TGTGCCAGTTCCGTTAGCAATCAGCCCCAGCATTTT
CDR3 protein: CASSVSNQPQHF
D gene: -
V gene: TRBV28
clone size: -
J gene: TRBJ1-5

CDR3 DNA: TGTGCCAGCAGGCAACTACCGGGACTAGAGACCCAGTACTTC
CDR3 protein: CASRQLPGLETQYF
D gene: -
V gene: TRBV28
clone size: -
J gene: TRBJ2-5

CDR3 DNA: TGCGCCAGCTCCGAGACAGGGGGGGACACTGAAGCTTTCTTT
CDR3 protein: CASSETGGDTEAFF
D gene: TRBD1
V gene: TRBV5-1
clone size: few
J gene: TRBJ1-1

CDR3 DNA: TGTGCCAGCAGTTCACAGGGAAGCTACGAGCAGTACTTC
CDR3 protein: CASSSQGSYEQYF
D gene: -
V gene: TRBV6-5
clone size: -
J gene: TRBJ2-7

CDR3 DNA: TGTGCCAGCAGCAGGACAGGGTTACCCTACAATGAGCAGTTCTTC
CDR3 protein: CASSRTGLPYNEQFF
D gene: TRBD1
V gene: TRBV25-1
clone size: -
J gene: TRBJ2-1

CDR3 DNA: TGTGCCAGCAGTGAAGGGTACGGGGAGGGCTATGGCTACACCTTC
CDR3 protein: CASSEGYGEGYGYTF
D gene: -
V gene: TRBV6-1
clone size: -
J gene: TRBJ1-2

CDR3 DNA: TGTGCCTGGAGCGCGGGACAGATCAATTCACCCCTCCACTTT
CDR3 protein: CAWSAGQINSPLHF
D gene: TRBD1
V gene: TRBV30
clone size: -
J gene: TRBJ1-6

CDR3 DNA: TGTGCCAGCAGTTTTAGTTTATCCTACGAGCAGTACTTC
CDR3 protein: CASSFSLSYEQYF
D gene: -
V gene: TRBV27
clone size: -
J gene: TRBJ2-7

CDR3 DNA: TGTGCCACCAGTGAAAGACCGGGACAGGAGAACACTGAAGCTTTCTTT
CDR3 protein: CATSERPGQENTEAFF
D gene: TRBD1
V gene: TRBV24-1
clone size: -
J gene: TRBJ1-1

CDR3 DNA: TGTGCCAGTAGCCGTTCAGCGGGAGGGCCCCCCTACAATGAGCAGTTCTTC
CDR3 protein: CASSRSAGGPPYNEQFF
D gene: TRBD2
V gene: TRBV19
clone size: once
J gene: TRBJ2-1

CDR3 DNA: TGCGCCAGCAGCTTGGCCCCGGGACACTCAGGGGGCAGTGGAGAGACCCAGTACTTC
CDR3 protein: CASSLAPGHSGGSGETQYF
D gene: TRBD1
V gene: TRBV5-1
clone size: few
J gene: TRBJ2-5

CDR3 DNA: TGTGCCAGCAGTGTACGACTAGCGTCTTACGAGCAGTACTTC
CDR3 protein: CASSVRLASYEQYF
D gene: TRBD2
V gene: TRBV2
clone size: -
J gene: TRBJ2-7